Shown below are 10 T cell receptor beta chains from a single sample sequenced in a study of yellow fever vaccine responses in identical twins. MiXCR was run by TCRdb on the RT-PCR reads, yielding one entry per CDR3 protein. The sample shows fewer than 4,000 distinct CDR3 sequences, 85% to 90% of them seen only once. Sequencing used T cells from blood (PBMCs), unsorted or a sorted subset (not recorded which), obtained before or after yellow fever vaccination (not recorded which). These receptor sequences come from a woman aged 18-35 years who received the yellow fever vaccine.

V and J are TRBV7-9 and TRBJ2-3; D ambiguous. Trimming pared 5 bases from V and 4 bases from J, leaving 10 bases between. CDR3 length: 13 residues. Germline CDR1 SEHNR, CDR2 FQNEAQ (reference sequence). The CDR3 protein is CASSRDLADTQYF. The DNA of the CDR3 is TGTGCCAGCAGCCGCGATCTCGCAGATACGCAGTATTTT.

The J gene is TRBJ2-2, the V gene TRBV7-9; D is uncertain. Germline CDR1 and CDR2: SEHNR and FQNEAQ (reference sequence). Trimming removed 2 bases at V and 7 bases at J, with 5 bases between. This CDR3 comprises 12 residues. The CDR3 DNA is TGTGCCAGCAGCTTAAGTGACGGGGAGCTGTTTTTT. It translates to CASSLSDGELFF.

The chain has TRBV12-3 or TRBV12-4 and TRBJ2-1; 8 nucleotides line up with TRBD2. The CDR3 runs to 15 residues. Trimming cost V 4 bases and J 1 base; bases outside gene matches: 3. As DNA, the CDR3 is TGTGCCAGCAGTTCGGGACTAGAGTCCTACAATGAGCAGTTCTTC. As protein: CASSSGLESYNEQFF.

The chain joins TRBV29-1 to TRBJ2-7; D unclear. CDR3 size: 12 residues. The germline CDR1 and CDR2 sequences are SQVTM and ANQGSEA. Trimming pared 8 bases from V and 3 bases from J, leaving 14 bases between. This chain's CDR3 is CSSEAQNYEQYF. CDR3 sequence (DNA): TGCAGCTCTGAAGCACAGAACTACGAGCAGTACTTC.

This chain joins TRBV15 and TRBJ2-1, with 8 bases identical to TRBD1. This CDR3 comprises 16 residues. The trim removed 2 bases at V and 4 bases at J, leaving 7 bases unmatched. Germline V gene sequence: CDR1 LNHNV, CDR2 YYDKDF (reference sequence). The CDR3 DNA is TGTGCCACCAGCAGACTCACAGGGGGTGGGTACAATGAGCAGTTCTTC. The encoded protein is CATSRLTGGGYNEQFF.

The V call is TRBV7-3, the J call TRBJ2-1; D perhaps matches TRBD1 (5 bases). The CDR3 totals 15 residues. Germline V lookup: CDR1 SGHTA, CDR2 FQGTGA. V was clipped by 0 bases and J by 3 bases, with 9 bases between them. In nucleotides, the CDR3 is TGTGCCAGCAGCTTAACGCAGGGAAACTACAATGAGCAGTTCTTC. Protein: CASSLTQGNYNEQFF.

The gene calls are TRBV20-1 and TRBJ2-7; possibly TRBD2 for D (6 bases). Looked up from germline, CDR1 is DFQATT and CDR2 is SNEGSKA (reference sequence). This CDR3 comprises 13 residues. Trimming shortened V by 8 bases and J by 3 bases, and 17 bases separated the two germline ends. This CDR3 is CSTIAALGYEQYF. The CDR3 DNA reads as TGCAGTACTATAGCGGCCCTGGGCTACGAGCAGTACTTC.

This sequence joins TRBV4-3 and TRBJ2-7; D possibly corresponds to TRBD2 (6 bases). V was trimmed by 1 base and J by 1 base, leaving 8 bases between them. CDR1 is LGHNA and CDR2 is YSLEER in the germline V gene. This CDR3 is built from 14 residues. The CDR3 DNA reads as TGCGCCAGCAGCCAAGGGAGGGGTTCCTACGAGCAGTACTTC. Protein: CASSQGRGSYEQYF.

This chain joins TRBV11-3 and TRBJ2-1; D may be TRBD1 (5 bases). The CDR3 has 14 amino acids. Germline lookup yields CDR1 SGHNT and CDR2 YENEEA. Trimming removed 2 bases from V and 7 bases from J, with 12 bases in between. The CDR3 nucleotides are TGTGCCAGCAGCTTAATCGCAGGGAAGAATGAGCAGTTCTTC. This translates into CASSLIAGKNEQFF. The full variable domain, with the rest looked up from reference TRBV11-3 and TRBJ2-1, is EAGVVQSPRYKIIEKKQPVAFWCNPISGHNTLYWYLQNLGQGPELLIRYENEEAVDDSQLPKDRFSAERLKGVDSTLKIQPAELGDSAVYLCASSLIAGKNEQFFGPGTRLTVL.

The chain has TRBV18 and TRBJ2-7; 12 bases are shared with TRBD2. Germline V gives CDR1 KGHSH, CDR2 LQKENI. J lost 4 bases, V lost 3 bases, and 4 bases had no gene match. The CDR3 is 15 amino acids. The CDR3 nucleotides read TGTGCCAGCTCACCCTGGACTAGCGGGGTATACGAGCAGTACTTC. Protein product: CASSPWTSGVYEQYF.